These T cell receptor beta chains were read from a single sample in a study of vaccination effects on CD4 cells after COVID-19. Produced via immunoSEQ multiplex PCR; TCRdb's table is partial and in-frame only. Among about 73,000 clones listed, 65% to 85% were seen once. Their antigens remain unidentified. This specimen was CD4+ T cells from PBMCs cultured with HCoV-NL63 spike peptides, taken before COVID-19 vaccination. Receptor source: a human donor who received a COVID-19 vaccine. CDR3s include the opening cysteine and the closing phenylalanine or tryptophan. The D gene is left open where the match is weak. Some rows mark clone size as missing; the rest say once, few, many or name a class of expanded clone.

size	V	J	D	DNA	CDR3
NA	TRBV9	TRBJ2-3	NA	TGTGCCAGCAGCGCTTACAGGGCTAGCACAGATACGCAGTATTTT	CASSAYRASTDTQYF
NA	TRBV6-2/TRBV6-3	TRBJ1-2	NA	TGTGCCAGCAGTTCAGGGGTTAGTGGCTACACCTTC	CASSSGVSGYTF
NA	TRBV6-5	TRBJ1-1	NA	TGTGCCAGCAGTACCGGGACGAGAGAAGCTTTCTTT	CASSTGTREAFF
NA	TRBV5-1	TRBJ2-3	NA	TGCGCCAGCAGCTTGGAGGGCCCAACAGATACGCAGTATTTT	CASSLEGPTDTQYF
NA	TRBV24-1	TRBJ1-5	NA	TGTGCCACCAGTGGGCAGGGTCCCGATCAGCCCCAGCATTTT	CATSGQGPDQPQHF
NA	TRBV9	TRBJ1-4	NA	TGTGCCAGCAGCACTCGGACGGGGGTAGACACTAATGAAAAACTGTTTTTT	CASSTRTGVDTNEKLFF
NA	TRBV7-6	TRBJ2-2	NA	TGTGCCAGCAGCTTAATGTTCGCAGGGGTGGGAACCGGGGAGCTGTTTTTT	CASSLMFAGVGTGELFF
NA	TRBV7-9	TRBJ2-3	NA	TGTGCCAGCAGCTTAAATCCCACAGATACGCAGTATTTT	CASSLNPTDTQYF
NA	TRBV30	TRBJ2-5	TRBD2	TGTGCCTGCCGGACTAGCGGGAGCCAAGAGACCCAGTACTTC	CACRTSGSQETQYF
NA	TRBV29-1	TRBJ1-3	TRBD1	TGCAGCGTCGGGACAGGGTATTCAGGAAACACCATATATTTT	CSVGTGYSGNTIYF
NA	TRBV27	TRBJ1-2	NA	TGTGCCAGCAGTTTTAGAAAACAGGGACCAAACTATGGCTACACCTTC	CASSFRKQGPNYGYTF
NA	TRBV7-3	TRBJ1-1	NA	TGTGCCAGCAGCTTAACGGGGGGGCAGGACACTGAAGCTTTCTTT	CASSLTGGQDTEAFF
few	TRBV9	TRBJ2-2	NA	TGTGCCAGCAGCGTAATGGGACTTACCACCGGGGAGCTGTTTTTT	CASSVMGLTTGELFF
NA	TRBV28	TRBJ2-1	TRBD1	TGTGCCAGCAGCCTTGCCGGGACAGGGTCCTACAATGAGCAGTTCTTC	CASSLAGTGSYNEQFF
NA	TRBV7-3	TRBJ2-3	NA	TGTGCCAGCAGCTTAAGACAAACAGATACGCAGTATTTT	CASSLRQTDTQYF
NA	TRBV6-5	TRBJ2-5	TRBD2	TGTGCCAGCTCGACTAGCGGCCAAGAGACCCAGTACTTC	CASSTSGQETQYF
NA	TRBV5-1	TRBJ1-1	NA	TGCGCCAGCAGCTTCGCGGGGAGTGGAACTGAAGCTTTCTTT	CASSFAGSGTEAFF